This T cell receptor beta chain stems from a study of shared clonotypes between healthy human individuals. The CDR3 is 15 amino acids. Trimming stripped 1 base from V and 2 bases from J, with 11 bases between. The germline gives CDR1 SGHRS, CDR2 YFSETQ. As originally analysed: ImmunoSEQ yielded junction-only sequences lacking quality scores, so filtering differed. Sequenced by immunoSEQ multiplex PCR; TCRdb stores in-frame clones only, minus some. Clonal size and the V and J genes are those of that table, whereas D and trimming came from the DNA. Of 2.3 million or so clones listed, roughly 93% are singletons.

Material: naive CD4+ T cells from PBMCs. Specified subset: CD45RA+ positively selected. V is TRBV5-1 and J is TRBJ2-3, with D perhaps matching TRBD2 (6 bases). The receptor was derived from a man between 18 and 29 years old in good health. Some clones in this sample may be carry-over from other donors' samples. In DNA, the CDR3 is TGCGCCAGCAGCTTGCGGGACTTAACCACAGATACGCAGTATTTT. This codes for CASSLRDLTTDTQYF.